These T cell receptor beta chains were read from a single sample in a study of T-cell reconstitution after alpha-beta-depleted transplantation in children. TCRdb analysed the PCR reads with MiXCR anew, one entry per CDR3 protein. The sample carries 800,000 to 1,000,000 distinct CDR3 sequences, about 29% recorded once. Specimen: PBMCs, mostly from graft donor cells, collected 360 days after TCRalphabeta/CD19-depleted stem cell transplant. These receptors were taken from a boy under two years old who had a stem cell transplant for SCID, so the T cells may come from the graft donor. CDR3s include the opening cysteine and the closing phenylalanine or tryptophan. The D gene is left open where the match is weak. The size field is filled for only some rows; it gives once, few, many or a size class.

>-|TRBV6-5|-|TRBJ1-6
CASSYSIGPPLHF
TGTGCCAGCAGTTACTCGATTGGGCCACCCCTCCACTTT
>-|TRBV27|TRBD2|TRBJ2-1
CACSFISGGPDNEQFF
TGTGCCTGCAGTTTTATTAGCGGGGGGCCTGACAATGAGCAGTTCTTC
>few|TRBV20-1|-|TRBJ2-3
CSALLGRPDTQYF
TGCAGTGCTCTTTTAGGACGGCCGGATACGCAGTATTTT
>few|TRBV12-3/TRBV12-4|-|TRBJ1-5
CASSPLWGLNQPQHF
TGTGCCAGCAGCCCATTATGGGGTCTAAATCAGCCCCAGCATTTT
>-|TRBV15|-|TRBJ2-1
CATSRDKGPDEQFF
TGTGCCACCAGCAGAGACAAGGGGCCCGATGAGCAGTTCTTC
>-|TRBV24-1|-|TRBJ2-1
CATRQAAGDEQFF
TGTGCCACCAGGCAGGCCGCAGGGGATGAGCAGTTCTTC
>few|TRBV20-1|-|TRBJ2-1
CSARTYPSEREQFF
TGCAGTGCTAGAACTTATCCTAGCGAGCGTGAGCAGTTCTTC
>-|TRBV2|TRBD1|TRBJ1-5
CATGGKTGFHQPQHF
TGTGCCACCGGAGGAAAGACAGGGTTTCATCAGCCCCAGCATTTT
>many|TRBV7-2|TRBD2|TRBJ2-3
CASSLASSGGLDTQYF
TGTGCCAGCAGCTTAGCGAGTAGCGGGGGGTTAGATACGCAGTATTTT
>-|TRBV12-3/TRBV12-4|TRBD1|TRBJ2-2
CASSPGQLTGELFF
TGTGCCAGCAGCCCGGGACAGTTGACCGGGGAGCTGTTTTTT
>few|TRBV7-8|-|TRBJ2-7
CASSLAWGVLSYEQYF
TGTGCCAGCAGCTTAGCTTGGGGAGTGCTCTCCTACGAGCAGTACTTC
>many|TRBV4-2|TRBD2|TRBJ2-3
CASSLSGLAGPDTQYF
TGTGCCAGCAGCCTCAGCGGTCTAGCGGGCCCAGATACGCAGTATTTT
>-|TRBV28|-|TRBJ1-1
CASTDGSLRNTEAFF
TGTGCCAGCACGGACGGTTCTCTCAGGAACACTGAAGCTTTCTTT
>-|TRBV4-3|-|TRBJ1-2
CASSQDFQAGAGYTF
TGCGCCAGCAGCCAAGATTTTCAGGCGGGGGCAGGCTACACCTTC
>-|TRBV15|TRBD2|TRBJ2-7
CATSMDLAAYEQYF
TGTGCCACCAGCATGGATCTAGCGGCATACGAGCAGTACTTC
>-|TRBV4-2|-|TRBJ2-3
CASSQDNSRTDTQYF
TGTGCCAGCAGCCAAGATAACAGTCGGACGGATACGCAGTATTTT
>-|TRBV20-1|-|TRBJ2-1
CSARQGPTYNEQFF
TGCAGTGCTAGACAGGGGCCAACCTACAATGAGCAGTTCTTC
>-|TRBV2|TRBD2|TRBJ2-5
CASSALSGLAGGEETQYF
TGTGCCAGCAGTGCACTCTCCGGACTAGCGGGGGGAGAGGAGACCCAGTACTTC
>-|TRBV29-1|-|TRBJ2-1
CSVLRGDNEQFF
TGCAGCGTTCTCCGTGGGGACAATGAGCAGTTCTTC
>few|TRBV29-1|-|TRBJ1-3
CSVEDPSSGNTIYF
TGCAGCGTTGAAGATCCGAGCTCTGGAAACACCATATATTTT
>-|TRBV7-9|-|TRBJ2-5
CASRRDRTQETQYF
TGTGCCAGCAGACGCGACAGGACACAAGAGACCCAGTACTTC
>few|TRBV12-3/TRBV12-4|-|TRBJ2-5
CASSKLRETQYF
TGTGCCAGCAGTAAACTACGGGAGACCCAGTACTTC
>few|TRBV11-2|-|TRBJ2-1
CASSQQRAAGSYNEQFF
TGTGCCAGCAGCCAACAGCGCGCGGCAGGGAGCTACAATGAGCAGTTCTTC
>few|TRBV6-2/TRBV6-3|-|TRBJ2-1
CASTQEYSYNEQFF
TGTGCCAGCACCCAAGAGTACTCCTACAATGAGCAGTTCTTC
>few|TRBV6-1|TRBD1|TRBJ2-1
CASSAIQGPSSYNEQFF
TGTGCCAGCAGTGCAATACAGGGGCCTAGCTCCTACAATGAGCAGTTCTTC
>-|TRBV18|-|TRBJ1-1
CASSPLFGQAKNTEAFF
TGTGCCAGCTCACCACTATTTGGGCAGGCCAAGAACACTGAAGCTTTCTTT
>few|TRBV9|-|TRBJ2-1
CASSVEGGGGNEQFF
TGTGCCAGCAGCGTAGAAGGGGGGGGTGGGAATGAGCAGTTCTTC
>-|TRBV7-3|TRBD1|TRBJ2-2
CASSSPGDRVHGELFF
TGTGCCAGCAGCTCGCCGGGGGACAGGGTCCACGGGGAGCTGTTTTTT
>-|TRBV20-1|-|TRBJ1-5
CSASRDRDNQPQHF
TGCAGTGCCTCGAGGGACCGTGACAATCAGCCCCAGCATTTT
>-|TRBV29-1|TRBD1|TRBJ1-2
CSVQGGGYTF
TGCAGCGTACAGGGGGGCGGCTACACCTTC
>-|TRBV2|TRBD2|TRBJ2-3
CASSWTSGGNPTYTDTQYF
TGTGCCAGCAGCTGGACTAGCGGGGGCAACCCAACTTACACAGATACGCAGTATTTT
>-|TRBV3-1|-|TRBJ2-2
CASSPRLTASLNTGELFF
TGTGCCAGCAGCCCCCGCCTGACAGCCTCGTTGAACACCGGGGAGCTGTTTTTT
>-|TRBV18|TRBD1|TRBJ2-5
CASSPLPGGETQYF
TGTGCCAGCTCACCTTTACCAGGGGGAGAGACCCAGTACTTC
>-|TRBV4-1|-|TRBJ2-3
CASRSLLGPSTDTQYF
TGCGCCAGCAGATCCCTACTGGGGCCTAGCACAGATACGCAGTATTTT
>-|TRBV9|TRBD2|TRBJ2-5
CASSVGWTSGVGETQYF
TGTGCCAGCAGCGTCGGATGGACTAGCGGGGTTGGAGAGACCCAGTACTTC
>few|TRBV12-3/TRBV12-4|-|TRBJ1-3
CASSLLDTIYF
TGTGCCAGCAGTTTGCTGGACACCATATATTTT
>few|TRBV12-3/TRBV12-4|TRBD1|TRBJ1-1
CASSPDRESSGTEAFF
TGTGCCAGCAGTCCAGACAGGGAATCGTCGGGCACTGAAGCTTTCTTT
>-|TRBV30|-|TRBJ1-4
CAWSVRGTKLFF
TGTGCCTGGAGTGTAAGGGGGACGAAACTGTTTTTT
>few|TRBV7-9|-|TRBJ2-7
CASSSHHLTGQYF
TGTGCCAGCAGCTCCCACCACCTGACAGGGCAGTACTTC
>-|TRBV4-2|TRBD1|TRBJ1-1
CASSPQGDLEAFF
TGTGCCAGCAGCCCCCAGGGGGACCTTGAAGCTTTCTTT
>-|TRBV30|TRBD1|TRBJ2-7
CACSRDRVYEQYF
TGTGCCTGTAGCCGGGACAGGGTTTACGAGCAGTACTTC
>many|TRBV7-3|-|TRBJ2-1
CASSPAGYNEQFF
TGTGCCAGCAGTCCGGCAGGGTACAATGAGCAGTTCTTC
>-|TRBV12-3/TRBV12-4|-|TRBJ1-2
CASSPPRPNNGYTF
TGTGCCAGCAGCCCCCCCAGACCGAATAATGGCTACACCTTC
>-|TRBV7-6|-|TRBJ2-7
CASSLAEGIEQYF
TGTGCCAGCAGCTTAGCGGAAGGGATCGAGCAGTACTTC
>once|TRBV4-1|TRBD1|TRBJ1-2
CASSQAQGGNYGYTF
TGCGCCAGCAGCCAAGCCCAGGGGGGGAACTATGGCTACACCTTC
>many|TRBV7-8|-|TRBJ2-2
CASSLDPLGELFF
TGTGCCAGCAGCTTAGACCCCCTGGGGGAGCTGTTTTTT
>once|TRBV12-3/TRBV12-4|-|TRBJ2-1
CASSFERYEQFF
TGTGCCAGCAGTTTCGAAAGGTATGAGCAGTTCTTC
>-|TRBV12-3/TRBV12-4|TRBD2|TRBJ2-1
CASIGLAGGGNEQFF
TGTGCCAGCATAGGACTAGCGGGGGGTGGCAATGAGCAGTTCTTC
>-|TRBV5-1|TRBD2|TRBJ2-1
CASTLSTSGLNNEQFF
TGCGCCAGCACCCTTTCGACTAGCGGGCTAAACAATGAGCAGTTCTTC
>-|TRBV12-3/TRBV12-4|-|TRBJ2-3
CASNKRRTDTQYF
TGTGCCAGCAATAAACGGCGCACAGATACGCAGTATTTT
>-|TRBV5-1|-|TRBJ1-1
CASSLAGLLNTEAFF
TGCGCCAGCAGCTTGGCCGGACTCCTGAACACTGAAGCTTTCTTT
>-|TRBV5-6|-|TRBJ1-2
CASSPERSSGDYGYTF
TGTGCCAGCAGCCCTGAACGGTCCTCCGGGGACTATGGCTACACCTTC
>-|TRBV27|-|TRBJ1-5
CASSRRGLWYNQPQHF
TGTGCCAGCAGTCGCCGGGGGTTATGGTACAATCAGCCCCAGCATTTT
>-|TRBV20-1|-|TRBJ1-5
CSARQESNQPQHF
TGCAGTGCCCGACAGGAAAGCAATCAGCCCCAGCATTTT
>few|TRBV6-1|-|TRBJ1-1
CASRAPRSGGLRGTEAFF
TGTGCCAGCAGAGCACCCCGGTCCGGGGGGCTCCGGGGGACTGAAGCTTTCTTT
>-|TRBV7-2|-|TRBJ1-1
CASSLSGLVTEAFF
TGTGCCAGCAGCTTATCCGGGCTAGTAACTGAAGCTTTCTTT
>few|TRBV18|-|TRBJ2-3
CASSPLLTVRTDTQYF
TGTGCCAGCTCACCTCTCTTGACCGTCCGTACAGATACGCAGTATTTT
>-|TRBV6-2/TRBV6-3|-|TRBJ2-1
CASSLIPGLGQFF
TGTGCCAGCAGTCTTATACCCGGCCTGGGGCAGTTCTTC